This T cell receptor beta chain is from a study of T-cell memory formation after mild COVID-19. The CDR3 runs 15 residues. V gave up 3 bases and J gave up 5 bases, with 14 bases separating them. Germline V CDR1 and CDR2: LGHNA, YNFKEQ. This clonotype was picked up many times. Its antigen is unidentified. The study's findings and limits: Nothing confirmed that second-wave clones peaking on day 37 were specific for SARS-CoV-2. CD8+ contracting clones occupied EMRA, while CD4+ ones occupied mainly CM and EM. Clones contracting across day 15 to 85 had a balanced CD4/CD8 profile; later expanding clones leaned CD4+.

TCRdb itself ran the 5' RACE reads through MiXCR, one entry per CDR3 protein. The table shows about 100,000 distinct CDR3 sequences, with 15% to 20% occurring only once. The source of this sequence is a man aged 18 to 30 who had mild COVID-19 (a few samples of this study predate the infection). Cell type and time point are not known. Sequencing was performed on PBMCs or a T cell subset sorted from them (not recorded which). The chain links TRBV4-2 to TRBJ2-1; D not resolved. The CDR3 coding sequence is TGTGCCAGCAGCCATGAAAAGGGCCCCGACAATGAGCAGTTCTTC. It is translated as CASSHEKGPDNEQFF.